The sequence of this T cell receptor beta chain was determined in a study of human T cells and chemical hapten exposure. Background on the study: 2% DPC applied to an approximately 2 cm by approximately 2 cm arm area sensitized donors.

Ten or more counts support this clonotype. Its antigen is currently unknown. General observations from the study: With DPC sensitization, TCRs exceeding 1 in 1000 frequency showed no change.

TCRdb used MiXCR to reprocess the RACE reads, holding one entry per CDR3 protein. Found here are about 380,000 distinct CDR3 sequences, 4.5% to 5.5% of them singletons; the top ten hold roughly 2.6%. Time point indicated: pre-sensitization, week 0. Treatment given: therapeutic diphenylcyclopropenone sensitization with weekly scalp DPC. The CDR3 is made up of 14 amino acids. With V trimmed by 5 bases and J by 0 bases, 3 bases remained unmatched. The germline gives CDR1 SEHNR, CDR2 FQNEAQ (reference sequence). The sequence was obtained from a woman in her forties or fifties with alopecia areata. Some clones in this sample may be carry-over from other donors' samples. V gene TRBV7-9 combines with J gene TRBJ2-5; 7 bases align to TRBD1. Sequencing used whole blood, obtained in connection with sensitization to the hapten diphenylcyclopropenone (DPC). The CDR3 DNA is TGTGCCAGCAGCCCAGGACAGGACCAAGAGACCCAGTACTTC. Translating gives CASSPGQDQETQYF.